Given below is one T cell receptor (beta chain) in context. The data stem from a study of radiation and T cells in renal cell carcinoma. Time point reported: blood 4 weeks post-SBRT, at nephrectomy. Treatment of the sample: 15 Gy SBRT to primary tumor, nephrectomy 4 weeks later. After SBRT, blood was collected at 2 and 4 weeks, plus baseline. Clear cell pathology was present in this patient's renal cell carcinoma. Germline V gene data show CDR1 as SGHNT and CDR2 as YYREEE (reference sequence). This CDR3 is 15 amino acids long. V dropped 4 bases and J dropped 2 bases, with 13 bases sitting between them. TCRdb's table, derived via immunoSEQ multiplex PCR, lists solely in-frame clones and lacks some. The profile shows about 150,000 clones, approximately 86% of them singletons.

This chain uses TRBV5-4 with TRBJ1-3; a weak D match, TRBD1 (5 bases). Source: blood, taken from a patient whose treatment included radiotherapy and nephrectomy. The clonotype was recovered from a woman aged 50 to 60 with renal cell carcinoma. CDR3 sequence: CASSPPGGAGNTIYF. The CDR3 DNA follows: TGTGCCAGCAGCCCGCCGGGGGGAGCTGGAAACACCATATATTTT.